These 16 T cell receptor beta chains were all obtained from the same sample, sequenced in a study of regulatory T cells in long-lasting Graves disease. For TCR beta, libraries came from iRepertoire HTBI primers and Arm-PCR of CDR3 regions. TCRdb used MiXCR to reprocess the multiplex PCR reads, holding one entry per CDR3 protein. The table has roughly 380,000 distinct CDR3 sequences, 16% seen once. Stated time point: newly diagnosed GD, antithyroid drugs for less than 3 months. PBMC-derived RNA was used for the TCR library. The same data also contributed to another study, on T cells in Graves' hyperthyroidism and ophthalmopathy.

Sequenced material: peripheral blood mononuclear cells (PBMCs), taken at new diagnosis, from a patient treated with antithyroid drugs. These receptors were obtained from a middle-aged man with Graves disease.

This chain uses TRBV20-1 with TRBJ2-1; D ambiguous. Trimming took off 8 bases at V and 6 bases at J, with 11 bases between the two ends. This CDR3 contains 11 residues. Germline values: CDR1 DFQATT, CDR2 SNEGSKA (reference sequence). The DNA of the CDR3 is TGCAGTCCTCAGAGAGGCAATGAGCAGTTCTTC. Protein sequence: CSPQRGNEQFF.

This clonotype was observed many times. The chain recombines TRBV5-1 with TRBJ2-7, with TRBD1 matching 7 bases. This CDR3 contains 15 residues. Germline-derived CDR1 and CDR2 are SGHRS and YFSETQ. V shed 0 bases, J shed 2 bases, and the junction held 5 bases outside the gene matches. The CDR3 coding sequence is TGCGCCAGCAGCTTGGCAGGGGGTAGAACCTACGAGCAGTACTTC. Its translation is CASSLAGGRTYEQYF.

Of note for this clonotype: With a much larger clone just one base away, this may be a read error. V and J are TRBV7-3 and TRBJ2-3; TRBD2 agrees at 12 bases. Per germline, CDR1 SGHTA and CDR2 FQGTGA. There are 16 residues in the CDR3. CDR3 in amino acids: CASSTSLAGGRDMQYF. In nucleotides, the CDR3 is TGTGCCAGCAGCACCTCTCTAGCGGGGGGGAGGGATATGCAGTATTTT.

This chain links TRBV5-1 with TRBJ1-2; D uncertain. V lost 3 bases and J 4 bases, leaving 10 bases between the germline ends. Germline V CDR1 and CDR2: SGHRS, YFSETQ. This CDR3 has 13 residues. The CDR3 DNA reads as TGCGCCAGCAGCTCAGATAATGCCTATGGCTACACCTTC. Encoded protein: CASSSDNAYGYTF.

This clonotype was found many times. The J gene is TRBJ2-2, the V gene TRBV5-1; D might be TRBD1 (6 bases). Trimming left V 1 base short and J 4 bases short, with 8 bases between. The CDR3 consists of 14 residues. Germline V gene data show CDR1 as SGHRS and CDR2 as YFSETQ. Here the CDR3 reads CASSLIGGTGELFF. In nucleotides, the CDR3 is TGCGCCAGCAGCTTGATAGGGGGCACCGGGGAGCTGTTTTTT. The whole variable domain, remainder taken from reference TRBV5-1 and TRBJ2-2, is KAGVTQTPRYLIKTRGQQVTLSCSPISGHRSVSWYQQTPGQGLQFLFEYFSETQRNKGNFPGRFSGRQFSNSRSEMNVSTLELGDSALYLCASSLIGGTGELFFGEGSRLTVL.

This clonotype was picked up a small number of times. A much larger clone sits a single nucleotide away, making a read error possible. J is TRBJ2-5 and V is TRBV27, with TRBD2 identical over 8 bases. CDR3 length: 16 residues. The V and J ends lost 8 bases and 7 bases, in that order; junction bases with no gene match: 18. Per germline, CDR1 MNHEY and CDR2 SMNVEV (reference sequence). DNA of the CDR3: TGTGCCAGCCCCAAAGGGCGGGGGGCCGCCCCGGGGACCCAGTACTTC. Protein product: CASPKGRGAAPGTQYF.

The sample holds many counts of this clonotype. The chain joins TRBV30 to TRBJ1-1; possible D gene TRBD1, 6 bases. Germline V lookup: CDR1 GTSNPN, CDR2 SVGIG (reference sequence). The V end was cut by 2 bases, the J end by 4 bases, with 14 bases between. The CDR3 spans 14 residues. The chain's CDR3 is CAWSPTTGPTEAFF. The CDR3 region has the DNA TGTGCCTGGAGTCCAACGACAGGTCCCACTGAAGCTTTCTTT.

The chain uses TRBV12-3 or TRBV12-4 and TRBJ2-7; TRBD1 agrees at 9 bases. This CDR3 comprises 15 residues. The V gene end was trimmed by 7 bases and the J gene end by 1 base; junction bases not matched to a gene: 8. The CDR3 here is CASTAGTGNSYEQYF. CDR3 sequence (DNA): TGTGCCAGCACCGCAGGGACAGGGAATTCCTACGAGCAGTACTTC.

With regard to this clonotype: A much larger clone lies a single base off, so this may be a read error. The chain's CDR3 is CATSSGQGPQETQFF. CDR3 nucleotide sequence: TGTGCCACCAGCAGTGGACAGGGACCGCAAGAGACCCAGTTCTTC. V is TRBV15 and J is TRBJ2-1; 8 bases line up with TRBD1. The trim removed 3 bases at V and 13 bases at J, leaving 14 bases unmatched. The CDR3 has 15 amino acids. Germline CDR1 LNHNV, CDR2 YYDKDF (reference sequence).

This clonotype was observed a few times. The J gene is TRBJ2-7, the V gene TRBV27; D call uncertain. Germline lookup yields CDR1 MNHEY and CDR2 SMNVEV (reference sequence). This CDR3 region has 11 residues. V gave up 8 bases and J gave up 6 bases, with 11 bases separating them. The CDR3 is CASGKAGEQYF. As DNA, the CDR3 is TGTGCCAGCGGGAAAGCTGGCGAGCAGTACTTC.

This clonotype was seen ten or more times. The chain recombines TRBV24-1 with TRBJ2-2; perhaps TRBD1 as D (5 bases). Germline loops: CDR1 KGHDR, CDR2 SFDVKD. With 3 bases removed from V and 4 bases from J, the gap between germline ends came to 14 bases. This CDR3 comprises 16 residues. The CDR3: CATSDGQGKGTGELFF. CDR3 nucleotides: TGTGCCACCAGTGATGGGCAGGGAAAAGGCACCGGGGAGCTGTTTTTT.

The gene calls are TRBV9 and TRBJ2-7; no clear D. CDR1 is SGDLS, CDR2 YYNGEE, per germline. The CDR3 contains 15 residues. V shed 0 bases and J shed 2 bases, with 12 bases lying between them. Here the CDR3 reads CASSVAPGETYEQYF. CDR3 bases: TGTGCCAGCAGCGTAGCCCCGGGCGAGACCTACGAGCAGTACTTC.

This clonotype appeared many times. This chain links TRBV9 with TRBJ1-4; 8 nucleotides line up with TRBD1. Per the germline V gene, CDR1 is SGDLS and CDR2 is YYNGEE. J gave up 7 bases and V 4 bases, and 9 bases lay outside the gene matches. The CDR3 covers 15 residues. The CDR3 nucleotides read TGTGCCAGCAGCAAGGACAGGGCGACAGGTGAAAAACTGTTTTTT. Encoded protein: CASSKDRATGEKLFF.

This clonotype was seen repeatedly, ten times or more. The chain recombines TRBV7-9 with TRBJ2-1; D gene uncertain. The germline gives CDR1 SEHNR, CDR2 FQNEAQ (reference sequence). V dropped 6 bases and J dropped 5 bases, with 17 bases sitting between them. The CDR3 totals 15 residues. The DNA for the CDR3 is TGTGCCAGCAGACTACCATATGAAGTGGACAATGAGCAGTTCTTC. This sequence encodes CASRLPYEVDNEQFF.

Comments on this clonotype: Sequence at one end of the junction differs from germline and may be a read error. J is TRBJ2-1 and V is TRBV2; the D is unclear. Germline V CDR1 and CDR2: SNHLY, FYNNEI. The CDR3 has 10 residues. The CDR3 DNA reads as TGTGCCAGCAGTTTCAGTGAGCAGCTCTTC. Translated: CASSFSEQLF.

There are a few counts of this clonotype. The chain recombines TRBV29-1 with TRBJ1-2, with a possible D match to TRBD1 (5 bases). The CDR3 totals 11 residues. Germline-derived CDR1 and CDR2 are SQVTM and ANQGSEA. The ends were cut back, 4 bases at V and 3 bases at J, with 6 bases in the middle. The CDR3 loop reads CSVARDYGYTF. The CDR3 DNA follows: TGCAGCGTTGCCAGGGACTATGGCTACACCTTC. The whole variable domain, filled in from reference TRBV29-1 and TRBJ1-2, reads SAVISQKPSRDICQRGTSLTIQCQVDSQVTMMFWYRQQPGQSLTLIATANQGSEATYESGFVIDKFPISRPNLTFSTLTVSNMSPEDSSIYLCSVARDYGYTFGSGTRLTVV.